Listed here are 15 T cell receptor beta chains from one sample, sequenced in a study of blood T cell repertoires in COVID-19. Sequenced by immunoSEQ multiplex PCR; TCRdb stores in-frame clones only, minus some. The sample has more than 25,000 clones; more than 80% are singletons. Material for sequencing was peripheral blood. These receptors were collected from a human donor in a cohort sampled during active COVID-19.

The chain's CDR3 is CASSLGGNNQPQHF. The CDR3 nucleotides read TGTGCCAGTAGTTTGGGGGGAAACAATCAGCCCCAGCATTTT. V is TRBV19 and J is TRBJ1-5, with D perhaps TRBD1 (5 bases). The V end was cut by 5 bases, the J end by 3 bases, with 11 bases between. CDR1 LNHDA and CDR2 SQIVND come from the germline V gene (reference sequence). The CDR3 totals 14 residues.

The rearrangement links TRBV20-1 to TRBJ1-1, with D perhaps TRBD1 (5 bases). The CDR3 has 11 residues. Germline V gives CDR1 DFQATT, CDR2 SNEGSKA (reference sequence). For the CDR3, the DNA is TGCAACGCACGGGGGGACACTGAAGCTTTCTTT. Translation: CNARGDTEAFF.

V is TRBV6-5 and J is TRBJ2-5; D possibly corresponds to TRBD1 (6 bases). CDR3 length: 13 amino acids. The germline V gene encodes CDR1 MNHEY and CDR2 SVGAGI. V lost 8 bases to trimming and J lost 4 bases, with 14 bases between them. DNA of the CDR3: TGTGCCAGCCTACGGACAGTCTTAGAGACCCAGTACTTC. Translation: CASLRTVLETQYF.

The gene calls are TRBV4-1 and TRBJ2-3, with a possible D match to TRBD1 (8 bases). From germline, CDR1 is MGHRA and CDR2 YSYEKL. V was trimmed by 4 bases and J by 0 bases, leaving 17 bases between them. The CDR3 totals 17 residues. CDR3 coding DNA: TGCGCCAGCAGCCGGATCGGACAGGGAGGGAGCACAGATACGCAGTATTTT. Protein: CASSRIGQGGSTDTQYF.

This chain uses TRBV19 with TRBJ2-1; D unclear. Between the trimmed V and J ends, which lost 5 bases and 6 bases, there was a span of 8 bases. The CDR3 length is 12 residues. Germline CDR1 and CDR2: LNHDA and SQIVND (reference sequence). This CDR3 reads CASSLTTNEQFF. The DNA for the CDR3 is TGTGCCAGTAGTCTTACAACCAATGAGCAGTTCTTC.

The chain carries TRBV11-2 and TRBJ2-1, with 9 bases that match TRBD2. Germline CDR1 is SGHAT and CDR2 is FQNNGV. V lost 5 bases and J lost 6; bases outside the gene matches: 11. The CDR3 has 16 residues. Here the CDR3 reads CASSPNAGGNFNEQFF. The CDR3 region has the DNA TGTGCCAGCAGCCCTAACGCGGGGGGGAATTTCAATGAGCAGTTCTTC.

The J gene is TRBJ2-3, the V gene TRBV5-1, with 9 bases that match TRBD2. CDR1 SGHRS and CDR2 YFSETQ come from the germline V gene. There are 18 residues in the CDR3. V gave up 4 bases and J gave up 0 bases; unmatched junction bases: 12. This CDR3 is CASSTGLTSGPSTDTQYF. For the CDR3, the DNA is TGCGCCAGCAGCACTGGCCTGACTAGCGGACCTAGCACAGATACGCAGTATTTT.

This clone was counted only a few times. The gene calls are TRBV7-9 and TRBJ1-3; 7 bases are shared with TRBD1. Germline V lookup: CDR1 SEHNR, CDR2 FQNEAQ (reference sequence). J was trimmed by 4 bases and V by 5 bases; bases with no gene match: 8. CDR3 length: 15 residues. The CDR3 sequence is CASSTDRASGNTIYF. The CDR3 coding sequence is TGTGCCAGCAGCACTGACAGGGCTTCCGGAAACACCATATATTTT.

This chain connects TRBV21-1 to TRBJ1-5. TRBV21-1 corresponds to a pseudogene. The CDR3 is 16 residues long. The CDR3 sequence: CASSSGENLSNQPQHF. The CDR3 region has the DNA TGTGCCAGCAGCAGTGGGGAGAACCTTAGCAATCAGCCCCAGCATTTT.

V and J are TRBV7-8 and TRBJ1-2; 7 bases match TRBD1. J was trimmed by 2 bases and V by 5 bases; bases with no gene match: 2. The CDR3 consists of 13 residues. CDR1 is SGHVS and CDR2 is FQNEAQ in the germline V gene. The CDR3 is CASSPTGNYGYTF. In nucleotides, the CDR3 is TGTGCCAGCAGCCCGACAGGGAACTATGGCTACACCTTC.

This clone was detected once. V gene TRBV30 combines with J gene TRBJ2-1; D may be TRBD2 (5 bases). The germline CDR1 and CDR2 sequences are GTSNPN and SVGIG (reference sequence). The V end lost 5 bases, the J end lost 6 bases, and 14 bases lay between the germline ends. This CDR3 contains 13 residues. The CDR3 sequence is CAWSGDLGNEQFF. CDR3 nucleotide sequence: TGTGCCTGGTCCGGGGATCTAGGCAATGAGCAGTTCTTC.

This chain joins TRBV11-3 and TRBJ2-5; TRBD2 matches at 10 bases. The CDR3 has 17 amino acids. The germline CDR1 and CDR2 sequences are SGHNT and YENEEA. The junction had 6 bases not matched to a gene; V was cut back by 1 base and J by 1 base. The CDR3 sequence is CASSLGRTSGFQETQYF. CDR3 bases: TGTGCCAGCAGCTTAGGTCGGACTAGCGGTTTCCAAGAGACCCAGTACTTC.

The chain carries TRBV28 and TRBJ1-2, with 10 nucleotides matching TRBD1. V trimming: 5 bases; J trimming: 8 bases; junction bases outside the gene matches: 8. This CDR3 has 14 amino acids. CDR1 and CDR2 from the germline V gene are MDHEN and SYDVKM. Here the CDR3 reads CASSTGTGDLGYTF. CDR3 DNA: TGTGCCAGCAGTACCGGGACAGGGGACCTAGGCTACACCTTC.

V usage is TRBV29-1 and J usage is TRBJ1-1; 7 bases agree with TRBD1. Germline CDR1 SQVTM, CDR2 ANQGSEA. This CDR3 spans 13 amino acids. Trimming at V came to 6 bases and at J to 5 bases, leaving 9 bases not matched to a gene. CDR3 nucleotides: TGCAGCGTCATACAGGGGTGGGGAACTGAAGCTTTCTTT. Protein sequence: CSVIQGWGTEAFF. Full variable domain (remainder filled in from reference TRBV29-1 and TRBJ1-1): SAVISQKPSRDICQRGTSLTIQCQVDSQVTMMFWYRQQPGQSLTLIATANQGSEATYESGFVIDKFPISRPNLTFSTLTVSNMSPEDSSIYLCSVIQGWGTEAFFGQGTRLTVV.

The CDR3 loop is CASRTPSGGAADTQYF. The CDR3 bases are TGTGCCAGTCGCACCCCTAGCGGGGGGGCTGCAGATACGCAGTATTTT. The chain links TRBV19 to TRBJ2-3; 12 positions agree with TRBD2. The germline CDR1 and CDR2 sequences are LNHDA and SQIVND (reference sequence). The CDR3 is 16 residues long. Trimming at V came to 8 bases and at J to 4 bases, leaving 10 bases not matched to a gene.